The present T cell receptor (beta chain) was sequenced within a study of PD-1 blockade in mismatch repair-deficient tumors. This CDR3 is 16 amino acids long. Trimming shortened V by 6 bases and J by 6 bases, and 23 bases separated the two germline ends. The germline V gene encodes CDR1 MNHEY and CDR2 SMNVEV (reference sequence). Libraries were prepared by immunoSEQ multiplex PCR; TCRdb keeps only in-frame clonotypes and omits some of them. In the table there are tens of thousands of clones, roughly 80% of which are singletons. This specimen was peripheral blood, taken 44 weeks after starting pembrolizumab. The gene calls are TRBV27 and TRBJ1-2; TRBD1 is a possible D gene (6 bases). The sequence came from an adult with mismatch repair-deficient cancer. For the CDR3, the DNA is TGTGCCAGCAGATCGACAGGTTTGTTTTTAGGTGATGGCTACACCTTC. Amino acids: CASRSTGLFLGDGYTF.